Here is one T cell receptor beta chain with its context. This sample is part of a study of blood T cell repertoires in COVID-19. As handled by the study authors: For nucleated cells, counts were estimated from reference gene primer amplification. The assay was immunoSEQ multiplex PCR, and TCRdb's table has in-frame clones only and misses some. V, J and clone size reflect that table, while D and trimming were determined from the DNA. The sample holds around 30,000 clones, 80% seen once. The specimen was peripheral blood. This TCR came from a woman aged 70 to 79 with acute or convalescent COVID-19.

The CDR3 sequence is CASSGTEYEQYF. CDR3 bases: TGTGCCAGTAGCGGGACAGAATACGAGCAGTACTTC. The genes are TRBV19 and TRBJ2-7; 7 nucleotides align to TRBD1. The V gene end was trimmed by 6 bases and the J gene end by 4 bases; junction bases not matched to a gene: 3. Germline V lookup: CDR1 LNHDA, CDR2 SQIVND (reference sequence). The CDR3 is 12 amino acids.